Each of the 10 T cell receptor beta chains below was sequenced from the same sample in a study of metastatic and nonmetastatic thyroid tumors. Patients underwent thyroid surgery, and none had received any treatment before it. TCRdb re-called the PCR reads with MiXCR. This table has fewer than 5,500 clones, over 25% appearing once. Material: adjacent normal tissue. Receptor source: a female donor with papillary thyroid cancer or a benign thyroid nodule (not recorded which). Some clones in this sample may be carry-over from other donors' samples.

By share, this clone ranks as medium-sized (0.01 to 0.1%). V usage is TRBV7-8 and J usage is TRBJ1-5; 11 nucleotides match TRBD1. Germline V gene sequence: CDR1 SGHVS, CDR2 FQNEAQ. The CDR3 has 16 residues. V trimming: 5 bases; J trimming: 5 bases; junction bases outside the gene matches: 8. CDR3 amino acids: CASSARTGGLDQPQHF. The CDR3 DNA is TGTGCCAGCAGCGCAAGGACAGGGGGCTTAGATCAGCCCCAGCATTTT.

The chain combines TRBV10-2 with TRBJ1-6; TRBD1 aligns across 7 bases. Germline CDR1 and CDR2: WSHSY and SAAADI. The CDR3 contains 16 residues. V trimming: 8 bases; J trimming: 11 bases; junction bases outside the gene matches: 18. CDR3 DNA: TGCGCCAGCCTAAGAAAACAGGGGCCCCTAGGAACACCCCTCCACTTT. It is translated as CASLRKQGPLGTPLHF.

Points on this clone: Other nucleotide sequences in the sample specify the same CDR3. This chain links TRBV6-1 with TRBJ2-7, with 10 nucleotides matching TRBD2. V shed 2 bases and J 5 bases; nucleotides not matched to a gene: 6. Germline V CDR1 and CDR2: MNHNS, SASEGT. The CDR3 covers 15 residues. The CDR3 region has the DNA TGTGCCAGCAGTGAACCTAGCGGGAGCTGGAACGAGCAGTACTTC. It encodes CASSEPSGSWNEQYF.

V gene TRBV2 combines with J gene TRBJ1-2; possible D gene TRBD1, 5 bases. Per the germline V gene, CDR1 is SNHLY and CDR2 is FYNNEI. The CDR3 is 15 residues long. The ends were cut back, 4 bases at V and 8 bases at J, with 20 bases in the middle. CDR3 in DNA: TGTGCCAGCAGTGGAGGGTTTCAGGGAATAGGAGGCTACACCTTC. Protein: CASSGGFQGIGGYTF.

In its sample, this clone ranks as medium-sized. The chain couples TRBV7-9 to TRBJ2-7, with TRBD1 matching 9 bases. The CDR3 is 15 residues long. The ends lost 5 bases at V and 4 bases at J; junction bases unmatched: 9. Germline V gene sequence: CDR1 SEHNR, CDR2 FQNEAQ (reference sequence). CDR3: CASSRGTGGMYEQYF. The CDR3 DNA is TGTGCCAGCAGCCGAGGTACAGGGGGCATGTACGAGCAGTACTTC.

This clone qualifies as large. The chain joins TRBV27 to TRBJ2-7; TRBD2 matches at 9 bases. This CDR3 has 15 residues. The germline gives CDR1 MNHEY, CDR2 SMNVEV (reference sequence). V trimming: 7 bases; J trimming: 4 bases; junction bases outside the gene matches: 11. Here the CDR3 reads CASKRSGTSPYEQYF. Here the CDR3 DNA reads TGTGCCAGCAAACGTTCCGGGACTAGCCCTTACGAGCAGTACTTC.

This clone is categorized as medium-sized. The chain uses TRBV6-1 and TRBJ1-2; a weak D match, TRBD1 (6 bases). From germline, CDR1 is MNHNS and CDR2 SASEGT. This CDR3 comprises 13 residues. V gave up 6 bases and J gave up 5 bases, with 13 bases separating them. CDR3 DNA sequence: TGTGCCAGCAGAACCGGGACACTTTATGGCTACACCTTC. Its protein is CASRTGTLYGYTF.

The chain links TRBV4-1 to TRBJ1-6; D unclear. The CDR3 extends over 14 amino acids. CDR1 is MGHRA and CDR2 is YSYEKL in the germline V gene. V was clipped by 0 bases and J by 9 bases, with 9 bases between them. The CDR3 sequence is CASSQDLGSSPLHF. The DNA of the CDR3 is TGCGCCAGCAGCCAAGACTTGGGGTCTTCACCCCTCCACTTT.

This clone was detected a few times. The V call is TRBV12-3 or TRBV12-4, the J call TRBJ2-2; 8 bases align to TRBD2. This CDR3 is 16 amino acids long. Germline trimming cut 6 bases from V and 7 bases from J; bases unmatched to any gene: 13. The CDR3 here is CASSPTSGLDGGELFF. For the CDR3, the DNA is TGTGCCAGCAGCCCCACTAGCGGACTAGACGGCGGGGAGCTGTTTTTT.

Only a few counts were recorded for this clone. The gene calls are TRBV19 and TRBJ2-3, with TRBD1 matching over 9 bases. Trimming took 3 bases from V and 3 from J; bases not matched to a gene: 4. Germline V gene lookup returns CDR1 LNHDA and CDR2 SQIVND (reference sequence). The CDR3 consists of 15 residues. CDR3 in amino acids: CASSIQTGGTDTQYF. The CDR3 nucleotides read TGTGCCAGTAGTATCCAGACAGGGGGTACAGATACGCAGTATTTT.